Shown below are 24 T cell receptor beta chains from a single sample sequenced in a study of cytotoxic CD8 clonotypes in ibrutinib-treated CLL. Profiled with immunoSEQ multiplex PCR; TCRdb holds only in-frame clones, not every one. Here the sample spans some 290,000 clones, roughly 79% being singletons. This sample comprised PBMCs, obtained before ibrutinib treatment. All receptors derive from a human donor with chronic lymphocytic leukemia.

V is TRBV5-4 and J is TRBJ2-3, with 13 bases identical to TRBD2. Germline CDR1 is SGHNT and CDR2 is YYREEE (reference sequence). The J segment lost 1 base and the V segment lost 2 bases, leaving 4 bases of the junction unmatched. The CDR3 totals 17 residues. For the CDR3, the DNA is TGTGCCAGCAGCTTACTAGCGGGGGGGCTGGGCACAGATACGCAGTATTTT. It yields the protein CASSLLAGGLGTDTQYF.

The rearrangement joins TRBV7-2 to TRBJ2-7; 8 bases fit TRBD2. Trimming at V came to 6 bases and at J to 3 bases, leaving 10 bases not matched to a gene. Germline V gene data show CDR1 as SGHTA and CDR2 as FQGNSA. The CDR3 has 15 amino acids. The CDR3 DNA sequence: TGTGCCAGCAGAGCCGGGAGGGCCGAGGTCTACGAGCAGTACTTC. It translates to CASRAGRAEVYEQYF.

The CDR3 DNA reads as TGTGCCAGCAGTTACTCGACTAGCTACGAGCAGTACTTC. It yields the protein CASSYSTSYEQYF. The chain employs TRBV6-6 and TRBJ2-7, with TRBD2 as a possible D gene (6 bases). Germline V lookup: CDR1 MNHNY, CDR2 SVGAGI (reference sequence). V shed 0 bases and J shed 3 bases, with 6 bases lying between them. The CDR3 is 13 amino acids.

The table lists this clone with a few counts. The chain carries TRBV5-1 and TRBJ2-1, with a tentative D call TRBD2 (5 bases). V was cut by 2 bases and J by 6 bases, with 12 bases left in between. Germline loops: CDR1 SGHRS, CDR2 YFSETQ. CDR3 length equals 14 residues. The CDR3 protein is CASSFGGLGNEQFF. For the CDR3, the DNA is TGCGCCAGCAGCTTTGGCGGACTCGGCAATGAGCAGTTCTTC.

The gene calls are TRBV18 and TRBJ2-1, with D uncertain. Trimming pared 2 bases from V and 4 bases from J, leaving 12 bases between. The CDR3 has 15 amino acids. Germline V CDR1 and CDR2: KGHSH, LQKENI. The CDR3 DNA reads as TGTGCCAGCTCACCAGGATCTGTAACGTACAATGAGCAGTTCTTC. Residues: CASSPGSVTYNEQFF.

The chain couples TRBV2 to TRBJ2-2; TRBD2 aligns across 14 bases. CDR1 and CDR2 (germline): SNHLY, FYNNEI. The CDR3 consists of 18 residues. V was pared by 7 bases and J by 7 bases, with 14 bases of the junction left unmatched. The CDR3 protein is CASKGTGGLAGDDGELFF. The CDR3 nucleotides read TGTGCCAGCAAGGGGACAGGGGGACTAGCGGGAGATGACGGGGAGCTGTTTTTT.

CDR3 nucleotide sequence: TGTGCCAGCTCAGCCGGGACAGGAGGCACAGATACGCAGTATTTT. This translates into CASSAGTGGTDTQYF. The gene calls are TRBV18 and TRBJ2-3; 8 bases fit TRBD1. This CDR3 region has 15 residues. Germline CDR1 and CDR2: KGHSH and LQKENI. With 5 bases clipped from V and 1 base from J, the junction kept 5 bases outside the gene matches.

The V gene is TRBV19, the J gene TRBJ2-2; either TRBD1 or TRBD2 may fit D (5 bases each). V lost 6 bases, J lost 3 bases, and 17 bases lay in between. CDR1 and CDR2 (germline): LNHDA, SQIVND (reference sequence). The CDR3 loop spans 16 amino acids. CDR3 coding DNA: TGTGCCAGTAGCAAACTCCGGGACCAATACACCGGGGAGCTGTTTTTT. The encoded protein is CASSKLRDQYTGELFF. Based on the CDR3 plus reference TRBV19 and TRBJ2-2, the full variable domain is DGGITQSPKYLFRKEGQNVTLSCEQNLNHDAMYWYRQDPGQGLRLIYYSQIVNDFQKGDIAEGYSVSREKKESFPLTVTSAQKNPTAFYLCASSKLRDQYTGELFFGEGSRLTVL.

V and J are TRBV19 and TRBJ2-5, with D possibly being TRBD2 (6 bases). V dropped 6 bases and J dropped 3 bases, with 14 bases sitting between them. There are 14 residues in the CDR3. Germline-derived CDR1 and CDR2 are LNHDA and SQIVND (reference sequence). The CDR3 protein is CASSLPWREETQYF. The CDR3 DNA reads TGTGCCAGTAGCCTCCCGTGGAGGGAAGAGACCCAGTACTTC.

The chain links TRBV7-9 to TRBJ2-7; either TRBD1 or TRBD2 may supply D (8 bases each). CDR1 SEHNR and CDR2 FQNEAQ come from the germline V gene (reference sequence). V was clipped by 4 bases and J by 3 bases, with 16 bases between them. The CDR3 consists of 15 residues. The CDR3: CASSYGQGLGYEQYF. In DNA, the CDR3 is TGTGCCAGCAGCTACGGACAGGGACTAGGCTACGAGCAGTACTTC.

This clone showed up just a few times. The chain is built from TRBV2 and TRBJ1-5, with a weak D call TRBD1 (5 bases). CDR1 SNHLY and CDR2 FYNNEI come from the germline V gene. This CDR3 is built from 14 residues. V was pared by 7 bases and J by 3 bases, with 13 bases between. CDR3 coding DNA: TGTGCCAGCACGTCTGGGGCCCACAATCAGCCCCAGCATTTT. It yields the protein CASTSGAHNQPQHF.

About this clone: This same CDR3 is encoded by further DNA sequences in the sample. The chain carries TRBV20-1 and TRBJ2-3; D ambiguous. This CDR3 spans 10 amino acids. Germline-derived CDR1 and CDR2 are DFQATT and SNEGSKA (reference sequence). The V end was cut by 1 base, the J end by 5 bases, with 1 base between. The CDR3 loop is CSARVDTQYF. In nucleotides, the CDR3 is TGCAGTGCTAGAGTAGATACGCAGTATTTT.

The CDR3 loop is CASSGPGGPLETQYF. Here the CDR3 DNA reads TGCGCCAGCAGCGGGCCGGGAGGGCCTTTAGAGACCCAGTACTTC. The chain carries TRBV5-1 and TRBJ2-5, with 8 nucleotides matching TRBD2. Germline lookup yields CDR1 SGHRS and CDR2 YFSETQ. The V segment lost 4 bases and the J segment 4 bases; nucleotides outside the gene matches: 9. This CDR3 is 15 amino acids long.

V usage is TRBV5-5 and J usage is TRBJ2-7, with a possible D match to TRBD1 (6 bases). This CDR3 has 18 residues. Trimming removed 4 bases from V and 6 bases from J, with 29 bases in between. The germline gives CDR1 SGHKS, CDR2 YYEKEE (reference sequence). The CDR3 loop is CASSLLDPIQVSGAEQYF. The CDR3 nucleotides are TGTGCCAGCAGCCTATTAGACCCCATCCAAGTGTCAGGGGCCGAGCAGTACTTC.

V gene TRBV2 combines with J gene TRBJ2-1; TRBD2 aligns across 8 bases. Unmatched junction bases numbered 17, after V lost 9 bases and J lost 4 bases. CDR3 length equals 17 residues. Germline V gene lookup returns CDR1 SNHLY and CDR2 FYNNEI. Here the CDR3 DNA reads TGTGCCAGTAAGAAGGGTAGCGGGAATCCCCTTTACAATGAGCAGTTCTTC. Translation gives CASKKGSGNPLYNEQFF.

The CDR3 DNA reads as TGTGCCAGCAGTGACGGGACAGGAGGCCAGCCCCAGCATTTT. Its translation is CASSDGTGGQPQHF. J is TRBJ1-5 and V is TRBV25-1; 8 nucleotides line up with TRBD1. Germline V gene data show CDR1 as MGHDK and CDR2 as SYGVNS. V lost 3 bases and J lost 7; bases outside the gene matches: 5. The CDR3 spans 14 residues.

The chain carries TRBV18 and TRBJ1-5; D not resolved. Germline V gene sequence: CDR1 KGHSH, CDR2 LQKENI. Trimming removed 2 bases at V and 5 bases at J, with 13 bases between. The length of the CDR3 is 15 residues. The CDR3 region has the DNA TGTGCCAGCTCACCAGAGGTACGGTTCGATCAGCCCCAGCATTTT. Its translation: CASSPEVRFDQPQHF.

The V and J genes are TRBV18 and TRBJ2-1, with D possibly TRBD2 on 10 matching bases. Trimming cost V 3 bases and J 6 bases, with 27 bases left between them. CDR3 size: 19 residues. Germline lookup yields CDR1 KGHSH and CDR2 LQKENI. The CDR3 region has the DNA TGTGCCAGCTCACCGCGGGACAGGGTTACTAGCGGGGAACTCAATGAGCAGTTCTTC. Its protein is CASSPRDRVTSGELNEQFF.

The chain carries TRBV2 and TRBJ1-2; maybe TRBD1 (6 bases). The CDR3 totals 16 residues. CDR1 and CDR2 (germline): SNHLY, FYNNEI. The V end was cut by 3 bases, the J end by 4 bases, with 18 bases between. CDR3 residues: CASSDGHGGGIYGYTF. The CDR3 DNA follows: TGTGCCAGCAGTGACGGTCACGGAGGGGGAATCTATGGCTACACCTTC.

This clone is a singleton in its sample. The J gene is TRBJ1-1, the V gene TRBV19, with D tentatively TRBD1 (5 bases). V dropped 7 bases and J dropped 7 bases, with 19 bases sitting between them. The CDR3 runs 14 residues. Germline V gene sequence: CDR1 LNHDA, CDR2 SQIVND (reference sequence). CDR3 region: CASNANRGRDEAFF. The CDR3 DNA sequence: TGTGCCAGTAATGCCAATCGGGGACGCGATGAAGCTTTCTTT.

This chain links TRBV27 with TRBJ2-3, with D maybe TRBD1 (5 bases). The CDR3 length is 15 residues. V lost 6 bases, J lost 2 bases, and 15 bases lay in between. The germline gives CDR1 MNHEY, CDR2 SMNVEV (reference sequence). CDR3 amino acids: CASSLTLGVTDTQYF. The CDR3 DNA follows: TGTGCCAGCAGCCTAACTTTAGGGGTCACAGATACGCAGTATTTT.

This clone turned up a few times. This sequence joins TRBV4-2 and TRBJ2-2, with 8 bases aligning to TRBD1. This CDR3 is built from 13 residues. The junction had 2 bases not matched to a gene; V was cut back by 5 bases and J by 6 bases. The germline V gene encodes CDR1 LGHNA and CDR2 YNFKEQ. The CDR3 DNA follows: TGTGCCAGCAGCTGGACAGGGCCCGGGGAGCTGTTTTTT. Residues: CASSWTGPGELFF.

This chain uses TRBV27 with TRBJ1-2, with a weak D call TRBD1 (5 bases). Between the trimmed V and J ends, which lost 4 bases and 3 bases, there was a span of 18 bases. This CDR3 region has 16 residues. Per the germline V gene, CDR1 is MNHEY and CDR2 is SMNVEV (reference sequence). Here the CDR3 reads CASSSYWDGRDYGYTF. The CDR3 DNA sequence: TGTGCCAGCAGTTCTTACTGGGACGGGAGGGACTATGGCTACACCTTC.

The rearrangement uses TRBV6-6 and TRBJ1-5, with TRBD1 matching over 8 bases. Unmatched junction bases numbered 6, after V lost 6 bases and J lost 2 bases. Germline CDR1 reads MNHNY; CDR2 reads SVGAGI (reference sequence). The CDR3 has 15 amino acids. CDR3 coding DNA: TGTGCCAGCAGCTGGACAGGGCATGGCAATCAGCCCCAGCATTTT. Translated: CASSWTGHGNQPQHF.